The next 28 T cell receptor beta chains were all read from a single sample in a study of blood T cell repertoires in COVID-19. Profiling relied on immunoSEQ multiplex PCR, and the TCRdb table lists in-frame clones only, not all of them. Of about 52,000 clones listed, approximately 89% are singletons. Sequencing was performed on peripheral blood. The source is a human donor in a cohort sampled during active COVID-19.

V usage is TRBV5-1 and J usage is TRBJ1-2; D not certain. From germline, CDR1 is SGHRS and CDR2 YFSETQ. With 3 bases removed from V and 0 bases from J, the gap between germline ends came to 9 bases. This CDR3 spans 14 amino acids. The CDR3 DNA reads TGCGCCAGCAGCTCCAACGGAGCTAACTATGGCTACACCTTC. Its protein product is CASSSNGANYGYTF. Combining the CDR3 with reference TRBV5-1 and TRBJ1-2 gives the whole variable domain KAGVTQTPRYLIKTRGQQVTLSCSPISGHRSVSWYQQTPGQGLQFLFEYFSETQRNKGNFPGRFSGRQFSNSRSEMNVSTLELGDSALYLCASSSNGANYGYTFGSGTRLTVV.

Remarks on this clone: The junction departs from germline at one end; a sequencing error may be responsible. The chain uses TRBV10-3 and TRBJ1-5; no clear D gene. This CDR3 has 13 residues. CDR1 and CDR2 from the germline V gene are ENHRY and SYGVKD. CDR3 loop: CAINEQGNQPQHF. CDR3 coding DNA: TGTGCCATCAATGAGCAGGGCAATCAGCCCCAGCATTTT.

The rearrangement uses TRBV18 and TRBJ2-1; D might be TRBD2 (6 bases). This CDR3 contains 14 residues. Per germline, CDR1 KGHSH and CDR2 LQKENI. V lost 0 bases and J 4 bases, leaving 7 bases between the germline ends. CDR3 sequence (DNA): TGTGCCAGCTCACCACCGGAGGGATACAATGAGCAGTTCTTC. Its translation is CASSPPEGYNEQFF.

V gene TRBV10-3 combines with J gene TRBJ2-7; a possible D gene is TRBD1 (5 bases). Germline assignment: CDR1 ENHRY and CDR2 SYGVKD. The CDR3 extends over 13 amino acids. The V and J ends lost 7 bases and 2 bases respectively, with 12 bases between them. The CDR3 DNA follows: TGTGCCATCAAGGGGTCTGGCACCTACGAGCAGTACTTC. This translates into CAIKGSGTYEQYF.

This rearrangement joins TRBV19 to TRBJ1-2; 7 bases align to TRBD1. This CDR3 contains 13 residues. The V gene's germline CDR1 is LNHDA and CDR2 SQIVND (reference sequence). J lost 2 bases, V lost 7 bases, and 4 bases had no gene match. DNA for the CDR3: TGTGCCAGTATGTCCAGGGGGAACTATGGCTACACCTTC. This gives the protein CASMSRGNYGYTF.

The chain links TRBV20-1 to TRBJ1-1; 8 bases match TRBD1. The CDR3 has 14 residues. Germline V gene data show CDR1 as DFQATT and CDR2 as SNEGSKA (reference sequence). Trimming cost V 3 bases and J 4 bases; bases outside gene matches: 7. For the CDR3, the DNA is TGCAGTGCTAGTGACAGGGGCAGAAGCACTGAAGCTTTCTTT. Protein: CSASDRGRSTEAFF.

V is TRBV6-2 or TRBV6-3 and J is TRBJ2-7, with 13 bases matching TRBD2. CDR1 and CDR2 (germline): MNHEY, SVGEGT. The trim removed 5 bases at V and 2 bases at J, leaving 0 bases unmatched. CDR3 length: 14 residues. The CDR3 here is CASSGTSGTYEQYF. CDR3 sequence (DNA): TGTGCCAGCAGTGGGACTAGCGGGACCTACGAGCAGTACTTC.

V is TRBV7-9 and J is TRBJ2-1; D is perhaps TRBD2 (5 bases). V dropped 3 bases and J dropped 7 bases, with 22 bases sitting between them. CDR3 length equals 17 residues. The germline V gene encodes CDR1 SEHNR and CDR2 FQNEAQ (reference sequence). CDR3 nucleotide sequence: TGTGCCAGCAGCTTTCTCAGCGGCCCCGGGCAGCAAAATGAGCAGTTCTTC. Protein product: CASSFLSGPGQQNEQFF.

The chain has TRBV5-1 and TRBJ1-4; D may be TRBD1 (6 bases). The CDR3 extends over 15 amino acids. CDR1 is SGHRS and CDR2 is YFSETQ in the germline V gene. Trimming shortened V by 1 base and J by 1 base, and 8 bases separated the two germline ends. The CDR3 region has the DNA TGCGCCAGCAGCTTGATACAGGGAACTAATGAAAAACTGTTTTTT. It specifies CASSLIQGTNEKLFF.

This clone turned up a few times. The CDR3 loop reads CASSKAGTGTGELFF. CDR3 nucleotide sequence: TGTGCCAGCAGCAAAGCGGGGACAGGGACCGGGGAGCTGTTTTTT. The chain joins TRBV21-1 to TRBJ2-2; the listed D gene, TRBD1, was not tested against the DNA. TRBV21-1 is a listed pseudogene. The CDR3 has 15 amino acids.

The rearrangement joins TRBV3-1 (or the pseudogene TRBV3-2) to TRBJ1-1, with 9 bases identical to TRBD1. The V gene's germline CDR1 is LGHDT and CDR2 YNNKEL (reference sequence). The CDR3 is 13 amino acids. Trimming at V came to 2 bases and at J to 11 bases, leaving 6 bases not matched to a gene. CDR3 bases: TGTGCCAGCAGCCAAAGACAGGGGGAGGCGGCTTTCTTT. It specifies CASSQRQGEAAFF.

In this sample, this clone turned up a few times. This rearrangement joins TRBV11-2 to TRBJ1-1; 11 nucleotides match TRBD1. Trimming removed 5 bases from V and 5 bases from J; junction bases left unmatched: 7. Germline CDR1 and CDR2: SGHAT and FQNNGV. This CDR3 has 15 residues. CDR3 region: CASSPGQGAGTEAFF. In DNA, the CDR3 is TGTGCCAGCAGCCCCGGACAGGGGGCAGGAACTGAAGCTTTCTTT.

The chain combines TRBV5-1 with TRBJ2-1; tentative D call: TRBD2 (6 bases). CDR1 is SGHRS, CDR2 YFSETQ, per germline. CDR3 length equals 15 residues. V was shortened by 6 bases and J by 5 bases, with 18 bases between the two germline ends. This CDR3 reads CASIPMAGNDNEQFF. CDR3 bases: TGCGCCAGCATACCGATGGCGGGGAATGACAATGAGCAGTTCTTC.

This chain links TRBV7-8 with TRBJ2-5, with D maybe TRBD2 (6 bases). This CDR3 is built from 15 residues. CDR1 SGHVS and CDR2 FQNEAQ come from the germline V gene. V was trimmed by 5 bases and J by 1 base, leaving 14 bases between them. Here the CDR3 reads CASSPLGGTQETQYF. CDR3 DNA sequence: TGTGCCAGCAGCCCACTGGGGGGAACCCAAGAGACCCAGTACTTC. Drawing the rest from reference TRBV7-8 and TRBJ2-5, the complete variable domain is GAGVSQSPRYKVAKRGQDVALRCDPISGHVSLFWYQQALGQGPEFLTYFQNEAQLDKSGLPSDRFFAERPEGSVSTLKIQRTQQEDSAVYLCASSPLGGTQETQYFGPGTRLLVL.

The chain is built from TRBV20-1 and TRBJ1-3; no definite D call. V dropped 7 bases and J dropped 4 bases, with 8 bases sitting between them. Per the germline V gene, CDR1 is DFQATT and CDR2 is SNEGSKA (reference sequence). The CDR3 consists of 11 residues. DNA of the CDR3: TGCAGTGGGCTCAACGGAAACACCATATATTTT. It is translated as CSGLNGNTIYF.

The V call is TRBV25-1, the J call TRBJ2-7, with 9 bases identical to TRBD1. Germline V gene sequence: CDR1 MGHDK, CDR2 SYGVNS. The CDR3 runs 14 residues. With V trimmed by 4 bases and J by 2 bases, 3 bases remained unmatched. The CDR3 spells CASSAGQGPYEQYF. The DNA for the CDR3 is TGTGCCAGCAGTGCGGGACAGGGCCCCTACGAGCAGTACTTC.

The rearrangement links TRBV20-1 to TRBJ2-1; D might be TRBD2 (6 bases). The CDR3 runs to 13 residues. Per the germline V gene, CDR1 is DFQATT and CDR2 is SNEGSKA (reference sequence). V lost 3 bases, J lost 3 bases, and 9 bases lay in between. DNA for the CDR3: TGCAGTGCTAGTGCGGGGTTCTACAATGAGCAGTTCTTC. Translating it yields CSASAGFYNEQFF.

The V and J genes are TRBV15 and TRBJ1-5; 7 positions match TRBD1. CDR3 length equals 18 residues. The V and J ends lost 1 base and 0 bases, in that order; junction bases with no gene match: 9. Germline CDR1 LNHNV, CDR2 YYDKDF (reference sequence). CDR3 sequence (DNA): TGTGCCACCAGCAGAGGAGCCGGGACAGCACATAGCAATCAGCCCCAGCATTTT. This codes for CATSRGAGTAHSNQPQHF.

The genes are TRBV6-2 or TRBV6-3 and TRBJ1-5; D call uncertain. The CDR3 spans 14 residues. Looked up from germline, CDR1 is MNHEY and CDR2 is SVGEGT. V dropped 2 bases and J dropped 4 bases, with 9 bases sitting between them. CDR3 nucleotides: TGTGCCAGCAGTTACAGGCAGGTGAATCAGCCCCAGCATTTT. Translation gives CASSYRQVNQPQHF.

The chain carries TRBV5-1 and TRBJ2-2, with 7 bases identical to TRBD1. Germline CDR1 and CDR2: SGHRS and YFSETQ. With V trimmed by 0 bases and J by 0 bases, 5 bases remained unmatched. The CDR3 extends over 17 amino acids. CDR3 protein: CASSLGLGTANTGELFF. The CDR3 bases are TGCGCCAGCAGCTTGGGGTTGGGGACAGCGAACACCGGGGAGCTGTTTTTT.

CDR3 nucleotides: TGTGCCAGCAGCCAAGAGCCTACTAGCACAGATACGCAGTATTTT. The encoded protein is CASSQEPTSTDTQYF. The chain combines TRBV3-1 (or the pseudogene TRBV3-2) with TRBJ2-3, with no clear D. Germline V lookup: CDR1 LGHDT, CDR2 YNNKEL (reference sequence). Trimming took off 0 bases at V and 0 bases at J, with 7 bases between the two ends. The CDR3 consists of 15 residues.

This chain joins TRBV7-3 and TRBJ2-3; 7 bases are a match to TRBD2. V lost 1 base to trimming and J lost 5 bases; unmatched junction nucleotides: 15. CDR1 and CDR2 from the germline V gene are SGHTA and FQGTGA. This CDR3 has 18 amino acids. Here the CDR3 DNA reads TGTGCCAGCAGCTTAAGCACGCGGGGGTTTCAGGGAGGAGATACGCAGTATTTT. Its translation is CASSLSTRGFQGGDTQYF.

The rearrangement uses TRBV6-5 and TRBJ2-5; TRBD2 matches at 7 bases. The length of the CDR3 is 15 residues. V was pared by 3 bases and J by 0 bases, with 4 bases of the junction left unmatched. Per the germline V gene, CDR1 is MNHEY and CDR2 is SVGAGI. The CDR3 DNA sequence: TGTGCCAGCAGTTATGCTAGCGGATACCAAGAGACCCAGTACTTC. This translates into CASSYASGYQETQYF.

On this clone itself: The sample contains more than one DNA sequence encoding this CDR3. The rearrangement links TRBV3-1 (or the pseudogene TRBV3-2) to TRBJ1-5; 7 nucleotides match TRBD1. This CDR3 has 15 amino acids. Germline V gene data show CDR1 as LGHDT and CDR2 as YNNKEL (reference sequence). After removal of 3 bases from V and 2 bases from J, the junction contained 4 bases not matched to a gene. CDR3 residues: CASSQGDRGNQPQHF. CDR3 nucleotides: TGTGCCAGCAGCCAGGGAGACAGGGGCAATCAGCCCCAGCATTTT.

CDR3: CASSTRDREGGYTF. The CDR3 DNA is TGTGCCAGCAGCACCCGCGACAGGGAAGGTGGCTACACCTTC. The gene calls are TRBV9 and TRBJ1-2; 7 bases map to TRBD1. With V trimmed by 4 bases and J by 7 bases, 10 bases remained unmatched. Germline assignment: CDR1 SGDLS and CDR2 YYNGEE. This CDR3 contains 14 residues.

The chain uses TRBV2 and TRBJ1-4; D may be TRBD1 (6 bases). The V gene's germline CDR1 is SNHLY and CDR2 FYNNEI. This CDR3 spans 14 amino acids. Trimming stripped 1 base from V and 8 bases from J, with 11 bases between. CDR3 region: CASSEDQGREKLFF. Written as DNA, the CDR3 is TGTGCCAGCAGTGAAGATCAGGGGCGGGAAAAACTGTTTTTT.

The gene calls are TRBV5-8 and TRBJ2-1, with D maybe TRBD1 (6 bases). The V gene lost 4 bases and the J gene lost 10 bases, with 12 bases spanning the gap. In germline, CDR1 is SGHTS, CDR2 YDEGEE. CDR3 length equals 12 residues. CDR3 nucleotides: TGTGCCAGCAGCCAGGACAGATACGAGCAGTTCTTC. The encoded protein is CASSQDRYEQFF.

In the case of this clone: The junction departs from the called germline gene at one end, perhaps through a read error. The chain links TRBV7-7 to TRBJ2-5, with 11 bases that match TRBD2. The germline V gene has CDR1 SSHAT and CDR2 FNYEAQ (reference sequence). This CDR3 comprises 17 residues. CDR3 in amino acids: CASSLGGGTSGQETQYF. CDR3 in DNA: TGTGCTAGCAGCTTAGGTGGCGGGACTAGCGGCCAAGAGACCCAGTACTTC. Looking up the rest from reference TRBV7-7 and TRBJ2-5 gives the full variable domain: GAGVSQSPRYKVTKRGQDVTLRCDPISSHATLYWYQQALGQGPEFLTYFNYEAQPDKSGLPSDRFSAERPEGSISTLTIQRTEQRDSAMYRCASSLGGGTSGQETQYFGPGTRLLVL.